This T cell receptor beta chain was retrieved from a study of blood T cell repertoires in COVID-19. Across the study: Whether acute or convalescent, the COVID-19 samples came from the United States, Italy and Spain. The analysed material was cDNA or gDNA that came from T cells, B-cell-depleted T cells, or PBMCs.

As processed by the authors: Using reference gene primer amplification, nucleated cell counts were estimated. The protocol was immunoSEQ multiplex PCR, while the TCRdb copy is restricted to in-frame clones and leaves out a portion. That table furnishes V, J and clone size, whereas the DNA furnished D and trimming. The table has over 75,000 clones, about 88% seen once. There are 16 residues in the CDR3. Germline V lookup: CDR1 LGHNA, CDR2 YNFKEQ. With 0 bases removed from V and 2 bases from J, the gap between germline ends came to 13 bases. This clone showed up just a few times. Sequenced: peripheral blood. The chain is built from TRBV4-2 and TRBJ1-2; unclear D gene. The origin of this receptor is a woman aged 80 or over with acute or convalescent COVID-19. The CDR3 nucleotides read TGTGCCAGCAGCCAAGACTTAGCCAGTAAGAACTATGGCTACACCTTC. Protein: CASSQDLASKNYGYTF.